What follows are 27 T cell receptor beta chains derived from one specimen sequenced in a study of blood T cell repertoires in COVID-19. Using immunoSEQ multiplex PCR, the repertoire was profiled, and TCRdb retains in-frame clones only, with some absent. The top ten clones hold roughly 8.1% of a sample with about 140,000 clones, under 90% of them seen once. Sequenced sample: peripheral blood. Every receptor here comes from a woman aged 60-75 years with active or convalescent COVID-19.

The chain carries TRBV28 and TRBJ1-5; 8 nucleotides line up with TRBD1. CDR1 is MDHEN, CDR2 SYDVKM, per germline. V lost 3 bases to trimming and J lost 7 bases; unmatched junction nucleotides: 8. CDR3 length: 15 residues. CDR3 amino acids: CASSFRRTGSQPQHF. For the CDR3, the DNA is TGTGCCAGCAGTTTCCGCCGGACAGGGTCACAGCCCCAGCATTTT. The full variable domain, completed using reference TRBV28 and TRBJ1-5, is DVKVTQSSRYLVKRTGEKVFLECVQDMDHENMFWYRQDPGLGLRLIYFSYDVKMKEKGDIPEGYSVSREKKERFSLILESASTNQTSMYLCASSFRRTGSQPQHFGDGTRLSIL.

This rearrangement joins TRBV5-1 to TRBJ1-6; no clear D. CDR3 length: 17 amino acids. The V and J ends lost 0 bases and 9 bases respectively, with 19 bases between them. CDR1 SGHRS and CDR2 YFSETQ come from the germline V gene. CDR3 residues: CASSLDSFLAPSSPLHF. As DNA, the CDR3 is TGCGCCAGCAGCTTGGACAGCTTCCTAGCCCCTAGTTCACCCCTCCACTTT.

V gene TRBV5-1 combines with J gene TRBJ2-1; the D gene is possibly TRBD1 (6 bases). The V gene lost 0 bases and the J gene lost 2 bases, with 12 bases spanning the gap. The CDR3 has 16 residues. Germline V gives CDR1 SGHRS, CDR2 YFSETQ. The CDR3 sequence: CASSLGSGGAYNEQFF. The CDR3 region has the DNA TGCGCCAGCAGCTTGGGATCTGGGGGCGCCTACAATGAGCAGTTCTTC.

The chain recombines TRBV18 with TRBJ1-4; D is uncertain. CDR3 length: 18 residues. CDR1 and CDR2 (germline): KGHSH, LQKENI. V dropped 6 bases and J dropped 0 bases, with 20 bases sitting between them. The CDR3 protein is CASSQKTRTIATNEKLFF. The CDR3 DNA sequence: TGTGCCAGCTCCCAAAAGACTCGTACGATTGCAACTAATGAAAAACTGTTTTTT.

This clone was observed once. This chain joins TRBV30 and TRBJ2-1; no firm D call. Trimming took 1 base from V and 9 from J, leaving 7 bases between them. Germline-derived CDR1 and CDR2 are GTSNPN and SVGIG (reference sequence). This CDR3 contains 11 residues. This CDR3 reads CAWSAESEQFF. In DNA form, the CDR3 reads TGTGCCTGGAGTGCCGAGAGTGAGCAGTTCTTC.

This sequence joins TRBV27 and TRBJ1-2; 9 bases agree with TRBD1. Germline lookup yields CDR1 MNHEY and CDR2 SMNVEV (reference sequence). The CDR3 contains 16 residues. The V gene end was trimmed by 5 bases and the J gene end by 3 bases; junction bases not matched to a gene: 10. DNA of the CDR3: TGTGCCAGCAGTCCCCTGCCGGGACAGGGAGACTATGGCTACACCTTC. Protein: CASSPLPGQGDYGYTF.

V and J are TRBV19 and TRBJ1-5; 9 bases line up with TRBD1. V dropped 4 bases and J dropped 7; count of bases not matched to a gene: 5. Germline lookup yields CDR1 LNHDA and CDR2 SQIVND (reference sequence). The CDR3 sequence is 14 residues long. The CDR3 sequence: CASSTQGAGQPQHF. DNA for the CDR3: TGTGCCAGTAGTACACAGGGGGCAGGACAGCCCCAGCATTTT.

V and J are TRBV7-9 and TRBJ2-5; the D gene is possibly TRBD1 (6 bases). Trimming cost V 5 bases and J 5 bases, with 9 bases left between them. CDR3 length: 12 residues. CDR1 and CDR2 (germline): SEHNR, FQNEAQ (reference sequence). The chain's CDR3 is CASSATGETQYF. The DNA for the CDR3 is TGTGCCAGCAGCGCTACAGGGGAGACCCAGTACTTC.

The rearrangement joins TRBV25-1 to TRBJ1-1; 7 bases map to TRBD1. This CDR3 contains 14 residues. Germline lookup yields CDR1 MGHDK and CDR2 SYGVNS. Trimming removed 6 bases from V and 1 base from J; junction bases left unmatched: 5. The CDR3 loop is CASRRTGENTEAFF. For the CDR3, the DNA is TGTGCCAGCAGACGGACAGGAGAGAACACTGAAGCTTTCTTT. Variable domain in full (rest from reference TRBV25-1 and TRBJ1-1): EADIYQTPRYLVIGTGKKITLECSQTMGHDKMYWYQQDPGMELHLIHYSYGVNSTEKGDLSSESTVSRIRTEHFPLTLESARPSHTSQYLCASRRTGENTEAFFGQGTRLTVV.

As concerns this clone: The germline gene is not matched at one end of the junction; a read error may be the cause. J is TRBJ1-5 and V is TRBV6-5; possible D gene TRBD1, 5 bases. CDR3 size: 13 residues. From germline, CDR1 is MNHEY and CDR2 SVGAGI. The CDR3 nucleotides are TGTGCCAGCAGGCAGGGTAGCCATCAGCCCCAGCATTTT. Protein: CASRQGSHQPQHF.

This clone has just one count. The chain joins TRBV5-5 to TRBJ1-4; TRBD1 might be the D (5 bases). The CDR3 has 14 residues. V was shortened by 0 bases and J by 8 bases, with 11 bases between the two germline ends. The germline CDR1 and CDR2 sequences are SGHKS and YYEKEE (reference sequence). Written as DNA, the CDR3 is TGTGCCAGCAGCTTGGATCAGGGAAGCGAAAAACTGTTTTTT. Amino acids: CASSLDQGSEKLFF.

This rearrangement joins TRBV11-3 to TRBJ2-3; tentative D call: TRBD1 (6 bases). CDR3 length: 14 residues. CDR1 SGHNT and CDR2 YENEEA come from the germline V gene. V lost 1 base, J lost 4 bases, and 9 bases lay in between. Here the CDR3 DNA reads TGTGCCAGCAGCTTAGGAGGGGGTCCAGATACGCAGTATTTT. Amino acids: CASSLGGGPDTQYF.

This clone was seen a handful of times. This chain uses TRBV5-1 with TRBJ1-1, with D possibly being TRBD1 (5 bases). V was shortened by 2 bases and J by 4 bases, with 18 bases between the two germline ends. CDR3 length equals 16 residues. The germline V gene encodes CDR1 SGHRS and CDR2 YFSETQ. The CDR3 sequence: CASSLSLAGGITEAFF. The CDR3 nucleotides are TGCGCCAGCAGCTTATCCCTGGCCGGGGGGATCACTGAAGCTTTCTTT.

This rearrangement joins TRBV5-1 to TRBJ1-6, with 8 bases that match TRBD1. The CDR3 runs 16 residues. V gave up 3 bases and J gave up 6 bases; unmatched junction bases: 8. Germline-derived CDR1 and CDR2 are SGHRS and YFSETQ. CDR3 DNA sequence: TGCGCCAGCAGCTGGACAGGGCCTGGGCCTAATTCACCCCTCCACTTT. Its protein is CASSWTGPGPNSPLHF. The full variable domain, in which reference TRBV5-1 and TRBJ1-6 provide the parts outside the CDR3, is KAGVTQTPRYLIKTRGQQVTLSCSPISGHRSVSWYQQTPGQGLQFLFEYFSETQRNKGNFPGRFSGRQFSNSRSEMNVSTLELGDSALYLCASSWTGPGPNSPLHFGNGTRLTVT.

The J gene is TRBJ2-3, the V gene TRBV11-1, with 7 bases identical to TRBD2. CDR3 size: 15 residues. The trim removed 3 bases at V and 2 bases at J, leaving 5 bases unmatched. CDR1 and CDR2 from the germline V gene are SGHAT and FQDESV (reference sequence). Here the CDR3 reads CASSLGSGITDTQYF. In nucleotides, the CDR3 is TGTGCCAGCAGCTTGGGGAGCGGGATCACAGATACGCAGTATTTT. The whole variable domain, remainder taken from reference TRBV11-1 and TRBJ2-3, is EAEVAQSPRYKITEKSQAVAFWCDPISGHATLYWYRQILGQGPELLVQFQDESVVDDSQLPKDRFSAERLKGVDSTLKIQPAELGDSAMYLCASSLGSGITDTQYFGPGTRLTVL.

V usage is TRBV7-3 and J usage is TRBJ1-1; perhaps TRBD1 as D (6 bases). The V and J ends lost 5 bases and 7 bases respectively, with 14 bases between them. The germline V gene encodes CDR1 SGHTA and CDR2 FQGTGA. The CDR3 covers 13 residues. The CDR3: CASSTKGDGEAFF. DNA for the CDR3: TGTGCCAGCAGCACAAAGGGGGATGGTGAAGCTTTCTTT.

The chain links TRBV30 to TRBJ2-7; D is perhaps TRBD1 (5 bases). The CDR3 contains 14 residues. Looked up from germline, CDR1 is GTSNPN and CDR2 is SVGIG (reference sequence). V was shortened by 4 bases and J by 0 bases, with 13 bases between the two germline ends. The CDR3 is CAWNVKGYSYEQYF. Here the CDR3 DNA reads TGTGCCTGGAATGTCAAGGGGTACTCCTACGAGCAGTACTTC. The variable domain in full, completed from reference TRBV30 and TRBJ2-7, reads SQTIHQWPATLVQPVGSPLSLECTVEGTSNPNLYWYRQAAGRGLQLLFYSVGIGQISSEVPQNLSASRPQDRQFILSSKKLLLSDSGFYLCAWNVKGYSYEQYFGPGTRLTVT.

V usage is TRBV19 and J usage is TRBJ2-2; D remains ambiguous. The germline CDR1 and CDR2 sequences are LNHDA and SQIVND (reference sequence). The CDR3 consists of 14 residues. V was cut by 7 bases and J by 7 bases, with 16 bases left in between. Here the CDR3 DNA reads TGTGCCAGTACCATACCAGCGTTGATCGGGGAGCTGTTTTTT. Translation: CASTIPALIGELFF. Full variable domain (missing parts from reference TRBV19 and TRBJ2-2): DGGITQSPKYLFRKEGQNVTLSCEQNLNHDAMYWYRQDPGQGLRLIYYSQIVNDFQKGDIAEGYSVSREKKESFPLTVTSAQKNPTAFYLCASTIPALIGELFFGEGSRLTVL.

The V and J genes are TRBV3-1 (or the pseudogene TRBV3-2) and TRBJ1-2, with 7 bases identical to TRBD1. V lost 7 bases and J lost 4; bases outside the gene matches: 6. Germline V gene sequence: CDR1 LGHDT, CDR2 YNNKEL (reference sequence). The CDR3 runs 13 residues. The CDR3 bases are TGTGCCAGCAAGAACAGGGGAGGCTATGGCTACACCTTC. Translated: CASKNRGGYGYTF.

The chain has TRBV25-1 and TRBJ2-2; 10 bases align to TRBD2. The CDR3 has 17 amino acids. The V gene's germline CDR1 is MGHDK and CDR2 SYGVNS. J gave up 7 bases and V 1 base, and 9 bases lay outside the gene matches. CDR3: CASSELSLAGVSGELFF. Written as DNA, the CDR3 is TGTGCCAGCAGTGAATTAAGTCTAGCGGGGGTGAGCGGGGAGCTGTTTTTT.

The J gene is TRBJ2-3, the V gene TRBV20-1; TRBD1 aligns across 7 bases. The V gene's germline CDR1 is DFQATT and CDR2 SNEGSKA (reference sequence). The CDR3 is 15 residues long. The trim removed 3 bases at V and 3 bases at J, leaving 9 bases unmatched. CDR3 in DNA: TGCAGTGCTAGTACGACAGGGTCAGAGACAGATACGCAGTATTTT. This codes for CSASTTGSETDTQYF.

The chain links TRBV10-2 to TRBJ2-2; the match to TRBD1 covers 8 bases. Germline lookup yields CDR1 WSHSY and CDR2 SAAADI. The CDR3 loop spans 15 amino acids. Unmatched junction bases numbered 8, after V lost 6 bases and J lost 5 bases. CDR3 amino acids: CASRDRGPGTGELFF. DNA of the CDR3: TGCGCCAGCAGAGACAGGGGCCCGGGAACCGGGGAGCTGTTTTTT.

V gene TRBV3-1 (or the pseudogene TRBV3-2) combines with J gene TRBJ2-3, with D possibly matching TRBD2 (6 bases). Germline-derived CDR1 and CDR2 are LGHDT and YNNKEL (reference sequence). The CDR3 sequence is 15 residues long. V shed 4 bases and J shed 3 bases, with 14 bases lying between them. Here the CDR3 DNA reads TGTGCCAGCAGCCCGTCCGTAGCGGCGACAGATACGCAGTATTTT. The encoded protein is CASSPSVAATDTQYF.

This chain uses TRBV7-9 with TRBJ2-1, with 12 bases that match TRBD2. Germline V lookup: CDR1 SEHNR, CDR2 FQNEAQ (reference sequence). This CDR3 spans 15 amino acids. V dropped 6 bases and J dropped 4; count of bases not matched to a gene: 4. The DNA for the CDR3 is TGTGCCAGCAGAAGGACTAGCGGGGCTTACAATGAGCAGTTCTTC. It yields the protein CASRRTSGAYNEQFF. The full variable domain, rest sourced from reference TRBV7-9 and TRBJ2-1, is DTGVSQNPRHKITKRGQNVTFRCDPISEHNRLYWYRQTLGQGPEFLTYFQNEAQLEKSRLLSDRFSAERPKGSFSTLEIQRTEQGDSAMYLCASRRTSGAYNEQFFGPGTRLTVL.

This clone was recorded once. In nucleotides, the CDR3 is TGCGCCAGCAGCTTGGCACTCGCGGGAGGCCCTCTTGAGCAGTTCTTC. It translates to CASSLALAGGPLEQFF. The chain recombines TRBV5-1 with TRBJ2-1; 8 bases are shared with TRBD2. The V gene's germline CDR1 is SGHRS and CDR2 YFSETQ. The CDR3 runs to 16 residues. After removal of 0 bases from V and 9 bases from J, the junction contained 11 bases not matched to a gene.

The rearrangement links TRBV12-3 or TRBV12-4 to TRBJ1-4; TRBD1 aligns across 9 bases. The CDR3 consists of 12 residues. J was trimmed by 12 bases and V by 4 bases; bases with no gene match: 3. CDR3 in DNA: TGTGCCAGCAGTTGGGGACAGGGAGAACTGTTTTTT. Protein product: CASSWGQGELFF.

The rearrangement links TRBV28 to TRBJ2-7, with a weak D call TRBD1 (6 bases). CDR1 MDHEN and CDR2 SYDVKM come from the germline V gene. There are 18 residues in the CDR3. Trimming took off 5 bases at V and 0 bases at J, with 23 bases between the two ends. The CDR3 here is CASSPPPSTGLTSYEQYV. DNA for the CDR3: TGTGCCAGCAGTCCACCCCCATCGACAGGCCTAACCTCCTACGAGCAGTACGTC.